This TCR beta chain was sequenced during a study of T cells expressing NK-cell markers. Germline V lookup: CDR1 SEHNR, CDR2 FQNEAQ (reference sequence). CDR3 length: 16 amino acids. Study results and caveats: The contribution of dominant NKG2C+ clonotypes to CD8+ T cells in five to seven donors was roughly 1.0-7.5%. Expanded clones of NKG2C+ T cells had an unclear HCMV specificity. In several donors, these clonotypes also led the CD3+CD56-NKG2C+ fraction.

TCRdb reworked the 5' RACE reads into one entry per CDR3 protein, no DNA. The table gives 300,000 to 500,000 distinct CDR3 sequences; the top ten clones make up over 8.5% of it. Turning to this clonotype: What it binds is not known.

Sequences were obtained from blood T cells: a sorted CD56 or NKG2C T cell subset, CD4+ or CD8+ T cells, or bulk PBMC T cells (not recorded which). This TCR was sampled from a woman between 50 and 59 years old in good health. J is TRBJ2-3 and V is TRBV7-9; TCRdb designates TRBD2, a call that cannot be tested without DNA. Here the CDR3 reads CASTLGLAGATDTQYF.